A single sample gave rise to the 29 T cell receptor beta chains below, sequenced in a study of CXCR4 blockade with PD-1 therapy in pancreatic cancer. Method: immunoSEQ multiplex PCR; TCRdb's copy keeps in-frame clones and lacks some. The sample contains thousands of clones, approximately 58% of which appear only once. Material: tumor tissue. The receptors stem from a human donor with pancreatic ductal adenocarcinoma.

The CDR3 sequence is CASRRDRDNQPQHF. CDR3 coding DNA: TGTGCCAGCAGGCGGGACAGGGACAATCAGCCCCAGCATTTT. The V and J genes are TRBV2 and TRBJ1-5; 9 nucleotides line up with TRBD1. The CDR3 contains 14 residues. The trim removed 6 bases at V and 3 bases at J, leaving 3 bases unmatched. In germline, CDR1 is SNHLY, CDR2 FYNNEI. Based on the CDR3 plus reference TRBV2 and TRBJ1-5, the full variable domain is EPEVTQTPSHQVTQMGQEVILRCVPISNHLYFYWYRQILGQKVEFLVSFYNNEISEKSEIFDDQFSVERPDGSNFTLKIRSTKLEDSAMYFCASRRDRDNQPQHFGDGTRLSIL.

CDR3 DNA sequence: TGTGCCAGCAGTGAACGGGGAGATTATGGGGGCTACACCTTC. Translation gives CASSERGDYGGYTF. The genes are TRBV25-1 and TRBJ1-2; no clear D. Germline V gene sequence: CDR1 MGHDK, CDR2 SYGVNS. The CDR3 spans 14 residues. V lost 2 bases and J 8 bases, leaving 15 bases between the germline ends.

This clone appeared a few times. This chain uses TRBV28 with TRBJ1-1; no clear D. Germline V gene sequence: CDR1 MDHEN, CDR2 SYDVKM. CDR3 length equals 13 residues. V dropped 3 bases and J dropped 2 bases, with 7 bases sitting between them. The CDR3 DNA is TGTGCCAGCAGTTTCAGACGCAACACTGAAGCTTTCTTT. The encoded protein is CASSFRRNTEAFF.

The genes are TRBV18 and TRBJ2-1, with D hard to call. CDR1 and CDR2 from the germline V gene are KGHSH and LQKENI. Trimming stripped 2 bases from V and 7 bases from J, with 12 bases between. CDR3 length: 14 residues. CDR3 amino acids: CASSPRTVSNEQFF. The CDR3 DNA is TGTGCCAGCTCACCAAGGACGGTGAGTAATGAGCAGTTCTTC.

V is TRBV14 and J is TRBJ1-1, with D maybe TRBD1 (5 bases). Germline CDR1 SGHDN, CDR2 FVKESK. This CDR3 region has 12 residues. Trimming took off 5 bases at V and 1 base at J, with 5 bases between the two ends. The CDR3 reads CASSGGNTEAFF. The CDR3 DNA follows: TGTGCCAGCAGCGGGGGGAACACTGAAGCTTTCTTT. The entire variable domain, with the rest obtained from reference TRBV14 and TRBJ1-1, is as follows: EAGVTQFPSHSVIEKGQTVTLRCDPISGHDNLYWYRRVMGKEIKFLLHFVKESKQDESGMPNNRFLAERTGGTYSTLKVQPAELEDSGVYFCASSGGNTEAFFGQGTRLTVV.

V is TRBV18 and J is TRBJ2-5; D might be TRBD1 (6 bases). V lost 0 bases to trimming and J lost 5 bases, with 13 bases between them. CDR3 length equals 15 residues. Germline assignment: CDR1 KGHSH and CDR2 LQKENI. The CDR3 DNA reads TGTGCCAGCTCACCACCAAACCACAGGGAGGAGACCCAGTACTTC. Residues: CASSPPNHREETQYF.

V and J are TRBV29-1 and TRBJ2-1; D is unclear. V gave up 4 bases and J gave up 2 bases, with 18 bases separating them. Germline values: CDR1 SQVTM, CDR2 ANQGSEA. CDR3 length: 16 amino acids. The CDR3 nucleotides read TGCAGCGTTGTCCAGGCTAAGGTTAGGACCTACAATGAGCAGTTCTTC. It translates to CSVVQAKVRTYNEQFF.

The chain links TRBV12-5 to TRBJ2-1; either TRBD1 or TRBD2 may fit D (5 bases each). The germline V gene has CDR1 LGHNT and CDR2 FRNRAP. Trimming left V 5 bases short and J 8 bases short, with 19 bases between. The CDR3 is 15 residues long. The CDR3 is CASGTRGERVYEQFF. CDR3 DNA sequence: TGTGCTAGTGGTACACGAGGGGAAAGGGTCTATGAGCAGTTCTTC. The whole variable domain, filled in from reference TRBV12-5 and TRBJ2-1, reads DARVTQTPRHKVTEMGQEVTMRCQPILGHNTVFWYRQTMMQGLELLAYFRNRAPLDDSGMPKDRFSAEMPDATLATLKIQPSEPRDSAVYFCASGTRGERVYEQFFGPGTRLTVL.

This chain connects TRBV6-8 to TRBJ2-3; 7 nucleotides match TRBD2. After removal of 2 bases from V and 1 base from J, the junction contained 0 bases not matched to a gene. Germline V gene data show CDR1 as MNHGY and CDR2 as SAAAGT. This CDR3 has 14 amino acids. In DNA form, the CDR3 reads TGTGCCAGCAGTTACGGGGGGGGCACAGATACGCAGTATTTT. It translates to CASSYGGGTDTQYF.

This clone was seen a few times. The V gene is TRBV6-8, the J gene TRBJ2-7; 7 positions match TRBD2. The trim removed 1 base at V and 4 bases at J, leaving 10 bases unmatched. The CDR3 covers 16 residues. CDR1 is MNHGY and CDR2 is SAAAGT in the germline V gene. The CDR3 nucleotides are TGTGCCAGCAGTTACTATTACGACCAGCGGGGTTACGAGCAGTACTTC. Protein product: CASSYYYDQRGYEQYF.

This chain uses TRBV18 with TRBJ2-5; unclear D gene. CDR3 size: 15 residues. The germline CDR1 and CDR2 sequences are KGHSH and LQKENI. Trimming took 3 bases from V and 5 from J, leaving 16 bases between them. The CDR3 DNA reads TGTGCCAGCTCACCTGACAAGGGTTGGGGTGAGACCCAGTACTTC. This sequence encodes CASSPDKGWGETQYF.

CDR3 nucleotide sequence: TGTGCCAGTAGTATTGCTGGTTCCCCTTCCTACGAGCAGTACTTC. Encoded protein: CASSIAGSPSYEQYF. The V gene is TRBV19, the J gene TRBJ2-7, with D hard to call. Trimming removed 3 bases at V and 1 base at J, with 13 bases between. The V gene's germline CDR1 is LNHDA and CDR2 SQIVND (reference sequence). The CDR3 has 15 residues.

The V gene is TRBV6-4, the J gene TRBJ2-7; 7 bases are a match to TRBD2. The germline gives CDR1 MRHNA, CDR2 SNTAGT. This CDR3 comprises 15 residues. Trimming took 5 bases from V and 3 from J; bases not matched to a gene: 10. The CDR3 sequence is CASSSIRVAGYEQYF. CDR3 DNA: TGTGCCAGCAGTTCCATCAGGGTAGCGGGCTACGAGCAGTACTTC.

This clone has a handful of counts. This chain links TRBV28 with TRBJ1-1; 8 bases line up with TRBD1. Germline CDR1 and CDR2: MDHEN and SYDVKM. This CDR3 is built from 15 residues. With 5 bases clipped from V and 0 bases from J, the junction kept 5 bases outside the gene matches. CDR3 bases: TGTGCCAGCAGTGTATTGGGACAGGTGAACACTGAAGCTTTCTTT. It is translated as CASSVLGQVNTEAFF.

The V gene is TRBV19, the J gene TRBJ1-2, with D tentatively TRBD1 (6 bases). The CDR3 runs to 15 residues. CDR1 LNHDA and CDR2 SQIVND come from the germline V gene (reference sequence). Trimming removed 5 bases from V and 0 bases from J, with 13 bases in between. CDR3 DNA sequence: TGTGCCAGTAGTTCCCGCGGGGGCGCTAACTATGGCTACACCTTC. This encodes CASSSRGGANYGYTF.

This clone was seen only a few times. The chain joins TRBV14 to TRBJ2-7; D uncertain. Germline V CDR1 and CDR2: SGHDN, FVKESK. This CDR3 comprises 13 residues. Between the trimmed V and J ends, which lost 4 bases and 4 bases, there was a span of 11 bases. CDR3 region: CASSPKFQYEQYF. The CDR3, as DNA: TGTGCCAGCAGCCCCAAATTTCAGTACGAGCAGTACTTC.

On this clone: One junction end disagrees with the germline gene, perhaps due to a read error. The rearrangement links TRBV6-8 to TRBJ2-5, with D possibly matching TRBD1 (5 bases). The CDR3 length is 13 residues. The germline CDR1 and CDR2 sequences are MNHGY and SAAAGT. CDR3: CAISRQRQETQYF. DNA of the CDR3: TGTGCCATCAGTAGACAGAGGCAAGAGACCCAGTACTTC.

This clone was seen a few times. The chain employs TRBV2 and TRBJ1-1; D remains unclear. The CDR3 runs to 13 residues. V lost 3 bases, J lost 0 bases, and 5 bases lay in between. Germline assignment: CDR1 SNHLY and CDR2 FYNNEI. CDR3 coding DNA: TGTGCCAGCAGTGACCCAATGAACACTGAAGCTTTCTTT. As protein: CASSDPMNTEAFF.

CDR3 region: CSVQGAGDTQYF. The CDR3 coding sequence is TGCAGCGTCCAGGGGGCCGGGGATACGCAGTATTTT. The J gene is TRBJ2-3, the V gene TRBV29-1; TRBD1 agrees at 8 bases. This CDR3 spans 12 amino acids. CDR1 is SQVTM and CDR2 is ANQGSEA in the germline V gene. After removal of 6 bases from V and 6 bases from J, the junction contained 5 bases not matched to a gene.

This rearrangement joins TRBV25-1 to TRBJ2-3; no reliable D call. Germline V gives CDR1 MGHDK, CDR2 SYGVNS. Trimming removed 5 bases at V and 1 base at J, with 7 bases between. This CDR3 is built from 13 residues. CDR3 loop: CASSQTGTDTQYF. The CDR3, as DNA: TGTGCCAGCAGTCAAACAGGCACAGATACGCAGTATTTT. Together with reference TRBV25-1 and TRBJ2-3, the CDR3 gives the full variable domain: EADIYQTPRYLVIGTGKKITLECSQTMGHDKMYWYQQDPGMELHLIHYSYGVNSTEKGDLSSESTVSRIRTEHFPLTLESARPSHTSQYLCASSQTGTDTQYFGPGTRLTVL.

This chain joins TRBV18 and TRBJ2-5; TRBD2 is a possible D gene (5 bases). The germline gives CDR1 KGHSH, CDR2 LQKENI. V was clipped by 6 bases and J by 1 base, with 12 bases between them. There are 14 residues in the CDR3. CDR3 coding DNA: TGTGCCAGCTCTCCCGGACTCTCCCAAGAGACCCAGTACTTC. It specifies CASSPGLSQETQYF.

This clone was recorded a few times. The chain joins TRBV6-8 to TRBJ1-1; a weak D match, TRBD1 (6 bases). Trimming left V 2 bases short and J 1 base short, with 17 bases between. Looked up from germline, CDR1 is MNHGY and CDR2 is SAAAGT. The CDR3 is made up of 17 amino acids. CDR3 in DNA: TGTGCCAGCAGTTACCGAGGACAGCGAGGGGGGAACACTGAAGCTTTCTTT. It specifies CASSYRGQRGGNTEAFF.

The gene calls are TRBV19 and TRBJ2-1; the D gene is possibly TRBD2 (5 bases). Germline V gene lookup returns CDR1 LNHDA and CDR2 SQIVND (reference sequence). Trimming pared 6 bases from V and 4 bases from J, leaving 19 bases between. This CDR3 is built from 16 residues. The CDR3 DNA reads TGTGCCAGTAGAATTGGGCCGACTAACCTGTACAATGAGCAGTTCTTC. Translated: CASRIGPTNLYNEQFF.

The chain carries TRBV9 and TRBJ2-7; the match to TRBD2 covers 8 bases. Looked up from germline, CDR1 is SGDLS and CDR2 is YYNGEE. Losses at the gene ends were 5 bases for V and 2 bases for J; bases not matched to a gene: 9. The CDR3 is 15 amino acids. CDR3 protein: CASSDMTSAAYEQYF. The CDR3 DNA follows: TGTGCCAGCAGTGATATGACTAGCGCAGCCTACGAGCAGTACTTC.

The chain combines TRBV23-1 with TRBJ2-5; 7 bases map to TRBD1. TRBV23-1 is an open reading frame whose function is uncertain. The CDR3 has 15 amino acids. With V trimmed by 8 bases and J by 5 bases, 14 bases remained unmatched. The CDR3 DNA reads as TGCGCCAGCCCTTGGGGGCAGGGGGATTCGGAGACCCAGTACTTC. It specifies CASPWGQGDSETQYF.

The chain combines TRBV14 with TRBJ1-2; TRBD1 might be the D (5 bases). Per germline, CDR1 SGHDN and CDR2 FVKESK. The CDR3 has 14 amino acids. The germline V and J ends were trimmed by 7 bases and 5 bases, with 17 bases remaining between them. DNA of the CDR3: TGTGCCAGCAAGTACTCCGGGACGGTGTATGGCTACACCTTC. Translating it yields CASKYSGTVYGYTF.

The CDR3 DNA reads as TGTGCCAGTAGTATAGCCGGGGGAGACAATGAGCAGTTCTTC. Amino acid sequence: CASSIAGGDNEQFF. The V call is TRBV19, the J call TRBJ2-1; weak D call: TRBD2 (6 bases). Germline lookup yields CDR1 LNHDA and CDR2 SQIVND (reference sequence). The V end lost 1 base, the J end lost 5 bases, and 9 bases lay between the germline ends. The CDR3 has 14 amino acids.

This chain uses TRBV28 with TRBJ2-1; unclear D gene. Trimming stripped 5 bases from V and 7 bases from J, with 15 bases between. This CDR3 has 14 residues. From germline, CDR1 is MDHEN and CDR2 SYDVKM. CDR3 loop: CASSDWTLRNEQFF. CDR3 nucleotides: TGTGCCAGCAGTGACTGGACCTTGAGGAATGAGCAGTTCTTC.

The chain recombines TRBV15 with TRBJ1-3, with a possible D match to TRBD1 (5 bases). CDR3 length equals 16 residues. CDR1 LNHNV and CDR2 YYDKDF come from the germline V gene (reference sequence). V lost 1 base, J lost 4 bases, and 14 bases lay in between. The CDR3 loop reads CATSRGREVSGNTIYF. The CDR3 DNA reads TGTGCCACCAGCAGAGGCAGGGAAGTTTCCGGAAACACCATATATTTT.